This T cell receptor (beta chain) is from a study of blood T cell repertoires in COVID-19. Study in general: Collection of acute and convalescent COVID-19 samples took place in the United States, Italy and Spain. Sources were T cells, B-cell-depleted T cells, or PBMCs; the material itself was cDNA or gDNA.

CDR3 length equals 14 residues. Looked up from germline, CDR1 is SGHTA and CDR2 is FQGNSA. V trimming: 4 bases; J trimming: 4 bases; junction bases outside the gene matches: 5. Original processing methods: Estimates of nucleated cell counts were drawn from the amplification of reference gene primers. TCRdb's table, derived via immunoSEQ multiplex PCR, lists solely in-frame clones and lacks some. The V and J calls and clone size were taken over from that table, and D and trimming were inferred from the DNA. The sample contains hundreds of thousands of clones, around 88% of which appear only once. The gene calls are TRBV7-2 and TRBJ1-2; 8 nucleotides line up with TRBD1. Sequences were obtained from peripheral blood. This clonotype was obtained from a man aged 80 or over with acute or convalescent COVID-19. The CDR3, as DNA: TGTGCCAGCAGCTACAGGGACAGGAGCTATGGCTACACCTTC. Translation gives CASSYRDRSYGYTF.